This T cell receptor (beta chain) is drawn from a study of T-cell memory formation after mild COVID-19. Findings of the study overall: Several responding clones turned up in pre-infection memory, indicating that cross-reactive memory may have taken part.

This clonotype was recorded many times. Its specificity is unknown. The TCR alpha and TCR beta cDNA libraries, bearing sample barcodes and UMIs, were generated by 5'RACE using constant-segment primers. TCRdb reprocessed the 5' RACE reads with MiXCR, giving one entry per CDR3 protein. The sample includes some 57,000 distinct CDR3 sequences, approximately 12% of them seen just once. The V gene lost 6 bases and the J gene lost 4 bases, with 8 bases spanning the gap. This CDR3 contains 12 residues. This chain uses TRBV12-3 or TRBV12-4 with TRBJ2-3; the D is unclear. The origin of this receptor is a man in his late teens or twenties who had mild COVID-19 (a few samples of this study predate the infection). Cell type and time point are not known. Sequencing input: PBMCs or a T cell subset sorted from them (not recorded which). The CDR3 is CASSSRADTQYF. The CDR3 DNA is TGTGCCAGCAGCTCTCGAGCAGATACGCAGTATTTT.